This T cell receptor beta chain comes out of a study of blood T cell repertoires in COVID-19. The wider study: Spain, Italy and the United States supplied samples that represented acute and convalescent COVID-19. PBMCs, B-cell-depleted T cells, or T cells were the source of the cDNA or gDNA that made up the material.

This CDR3 is 13 amino acids long. Germline V gene lookup returns CDR1 MNHNS and CDR2 SASEGT. The V gene lost 3 bases and the J gene lost 6 bases, with 11 bases spanning the gap. In the authors' methods: Amplifying reference gene primers gave estimates of nucleated cell counts. Libraries were prepared by immunoSEQ multiplex PCR; TCRdb keeps only in-frame clonotypes and omits some of them. V, J and clone size are taken as reported in that table, and D and trimming were inferred from the DNA itself. The sample has some 150,000 clones; around 81% are singletons. The source of this sequence is a woman aged 35 to 49 with active or convalescent COVID-19. The sequenced material came from peripheral blood. The J gene is TRBJ1-1, the V gene TRBV6-1; D unclear. The CDR3, as DNA: TGTGCCAGCAGTGACGGAGCTTGGGCTGAAGCTTTCTTT. Amino acids: CASSDGAWAEAFF.